This TCR beta chain was obtained from a study of OX40 agonist ivuxolimab in advanced cancers. Findings and limits, study-wide: Within 6 weeks, CD4+ and CD8+ blood T cells expanded clonally at 0.1 to 3.0 mg/kg.

Trimming stripped 5 bases from V and 2 bases from J, with 21 bases between. The CDR3 runs 17 residues. Per germline, CDR1 SGHAT and CDR2 FQNNGV. Repertoires were generated with immunoSEQ multiplex PCR, while TCRdb's copy carries only in-frame clones and drops some. The table lists about 19,000 clones, 84% of them singletons, with 14% in the top ten. Concerning this clone itself: The antigen is not known.

The sequencing here drew on CD4+ or CD8+ T cells sorted from blood, taken in a trial of the OX40 agonist ivuxolimab. This TCR came from an adult with an advanced solid tumor such as melanoma, head and neck, liver or kidney cancer. The gene calls are TRBV11-2 and TRBJ1-2; TRBD1 is a possible D gene (6 bases). The CDR3 DNA reads as TGTGCCAGCAGCCCCCGTGGGGGACATCCGATAAACTATGGCTACACCTTC. It yields the protein CASSPRGGHPINYGYTF.